These 11 T cell receptor beta chains were sequenced from one sample in a study of T cells after yellow fever vaccination. Each CDR3 protein is one row after TCRdb ran MiXCR on the 5' RACE reads. The sample yields approximately 61,000 distinct CDR3 sequences, around 7% seen once. This sample comprised CD8+ T cells sorted from PBMCs, obtained on the day of the first yellow fever vaccination. The receptors stem from a man aged 18 to 30 who received the YFV17D yellow fever vaccine.

Only a few counts were recorded for this clonotype. The J gene is TRBJ2-5, the V gene TRBV7-9, with no clear D. Between the trimmed V and J ends, which lost 1 base and 0 bases, there was a span of 6 bases. Germline CDR1 reads SEHNR; CDR2 reads FQNEAQ (reference sequence). This CDR3 region has 14 residues. The CDR3 region is CASSLVADQETQYF. The CDR3 nucleotides are TGTGCCAGCAGCTTAGTGGCGGACCAAGAGACCCAGTACTTC.

This chain joins TRBV5-1 and TRBJ1-2; 10 nucleotides agree with TRBD1. The CDR3 is 17 amino acids. CDR1 SGHRS and CDR2 YFSETQ come from the germline V gene. Trimming took 1 base from V and 0 from J; bases not matched to a gene: 6. In DNA, the CDR3 is TGCGCCAGCAGCTTGATGAGGACAGGGGGAACTAACTATGGCTACACCTTC. Translation: CASSLMRTGGTNYGYTF.

This clonotype was counted between two and nine times. The CDR3 DNA follows: TGTGCCAGCACCCTTGGAGGGGACTATGGCTACACCTTC. Translation: CASTLGGDYGYTF. The genes are TRBV6-1 and TRBJ1-2, with a tentative D call TRBD1 (5 bases). The CDR3 is 13 amino acids. Trimming took 7 bases from V and 3 from J, leaving 12 bases between them. From germline, CDR1 is MNHNS and CDR2 SASEGT.

This clonotype occurred a few times. The chain links TRBV12-3 or TRBV12-4 to TRBJ2-2; 7 bases map to TRBD2. Germline trimming cut 10 bases from V and 4 bases from J; bases unmatched to any gene: 6. The CDR3 length is 13 residues. CDR3 DNA sequence: TGTGCCACATGGGGGGGATTCACCGGGGAGCTGTTTTTT. Encoded protein: CATWGGFTGELFF.

This clonotype was counted a few times. The rearrangement links TRBV5-1 to TRBJ2-1; TRBD1 matches 7 bases. Germline V CDR1 and CDR2: SGHRS, YFSETQ. V was pared by 2 bases and J by 7 bases, with 12 bases of the junction left unmatched. The CDR3 sequence is 16 residues long. The CDR3 region is CASSLYPGQQLNEQFF. DNA for the CDR3: TGCGCCAGCAGCTTATATCCGGGACAGCAACTGAATGAGCAGTTCTTC. Full variable domain (remainder filled in from reference TRBV5-1 and TRBJ2-1): KAGVTQTPRYLIKTRGQQVTLSCSPISGHRSVSWYQQTPGQGLQFLFEYFSETQRNKGNFPGRFSGRQFSNSRSEMNVSTLELGDSALYLCASSLYPGQQLNEQFFGPGTRLTVL.

This clonotype turned up a few times. The V gene is TRBV5-6, the J gene TRBJ1-1, with 8 nucleotides matching TRBD1. The CDR3 covers 12 residues. CDR1 is SGHDT and CDR2 is YYEEEE in the germline V gene. The J segment lost 7 bases and the V segment lost 2 bases, leaving 1 base of the junction unmatched. This CDR3 reads CASSFDRGEAFF. CDR3 DNA sequence: TGTGCCAGCAGCTTCGACAGGGGTGAAGCTTTCTTT.

The V call is TRBV20-1, the J call TRBJ1-1; 9 bases map to TRBD1. The CDR3 has 14 residues. The trim removed 5 bases at V and 5 bases at J, leaving 9 bases unmatched. The germline V gene encodes CDR1 DFQATT and CDR2 SNEGSKA (reference sequence). The CDR3 is CSAHRDRVFTEAFF. In nucleotides, the CDR3 is TGCAGTGCTCACCGGGACAGGGTGTTTACTGAAGCTTTCTTT.

Only a few counts were recorded for this clonotype. The chain links TRBV6-1 to TRBJ2-3; 8 bases fit TRBD1. CDR3 length: 15 residues. Germline V gene data show CDR1 as MNHNS and CDR2 as SASEGT. V dropped 5 bases and J dropped 2; count of bases not matched to a gene: 6. The chain's CDR3 is CASSKTGGNTDTQYF. The CDR3 DNA sequence: TGTGCCAGCAGTAAAACAGGGGGAAACACAGATACGCAGTATTTT.

As regards this clonotype: Relative to the germline gene, one junction end is altered; a read error may explain this. The chain carries TRBV20-1 and TRBJ2-7; 12 nucleotides match TRBD2. The length of the CDR3 is 16 residues. Germline V CDR1 and CDR2: DFQATT, SNEGSKA (reference sequence). CDR3 coding DNA: TGCAATGCTAGAGATCCTAGCGGGGGGGACCTCTACGAGCAGTACTTC. The encoded protein is CNARDPSGGDLYEQYF.

This clonotype was seen repeatedly, ten times or more. The J gene is TRBJ2-5, the V gene TRBV5-1, with 7 bases that match TRBD1. V was clipped by 7 bases and J by 5 bases; unmatched bases: 8. This CDR3 contains 13 residues. Germline V lookup: CDR1 SGHRS, CDR2 YFSETQ. CDR3 region: CASSDLTGETQYF. CDR3 DNA: TGCGCCAGCTCAGATCTGACAGGGGAGACCCAGTACTTC. The variable domain in full, completed from reference TRBV5-1 and TRBJ2-5, reads KAGVTQTPRYLIKTRGQQVTLSCSPISGHRSVSWYQQTPGQGLQFLFEYFSETQRNKGNFPGRFSGRQFSNSRSEMNVSTLELGDSALYLCASSDLTGETQYFGPGTRLLVL.

The chain is built from TRBV3-1 and TRBJ1-6; D gene ambiguous. The CDR3 contains 13 residues. Trimming left V 0 bases short and J 10 bases short, with 7 bases between. CDR1 is LGHDT and CDR2 is YNNKEL in the germline V gene (reference sequence). CDR3: CASSQERKSPLHF. The DNA of the CDR3 is TGTGCCAGCAGCCAAGAACGAAAATCACCCCTCCACTTT.